These T cell receptor beta chains were read from a single sample in a study of blood T cell repertoires in COVID-19. Produced via immunoSEQ multiplex PCR; TCRdb's table is partial and in-frame only. The data show some 70,000 clones, about 82% seen once. Sample: peripheral blood. The receptors were gathered from a woman aged 55-69 years with acute or convalescent COVID-19. The CDR3 runs from the conserved cysteine through the conserved F or W. Only some rows state a clone size, as once, few, many or a class for expanded clones.

15	TRBV28	NA	TRBJ2-3	CASSENLQGADTQYF
16	TRBV5-8	NA	TRBJ1-4	CASSRGQGALGEKLFF
14	TRBV7-2	NA	TRBJ1-2	CASSARQTNYGYTF
14	TRBV6-5	NA	TRBJ1-1	CASSYSGMNTEAFF
16	TRBV27	NA	TRBJ1-6	CASSLGGGTPNSPLHF
15	TRBV7-2	NA	TRBJ2-3	CATKARGRSTDTQYF
14	TRBV10-3	NA	TRBJ1-1	CAISDTGGDTEAFF
17	TRBV4-1	few	TRBJ1-4	CASSQVGTGGTNEKLFF
19	TRBV9	few	TRBJ2-6	CASSVGLAGGISGANVLTF
12	TRBV6-2/TRBV6-3	NA	TRBJ2-5	CASSYTIGTQYF
16	TRBV11-2	NA	TRBJ2-5	CASSLNAGLGAETQYF
16	TRBV29-1	once	TRBJ2-1	CSVDRLAGGPGNEQFF
15	TRBV2	NA	TRBJ1-5	CASSEHSVGNQPQHF
16	TRBV7-2	once	TRBJ2-3	CASSQLAGGGTDTQYF
16	TRBV24-1	NA	TRBJ1-5	CATSGSQGYSNQPQHF
16	TRBV6-5	NA	TRBJ1-5	CASSSLGTGGNQPQHF
19	TRBV4-1	NA	TRBJ1-1	CASSQALPQKAQVNTEAFF
15	TRBV19	NA	TRBJ1-6	CASSIGNRANSPLHF
13	TRBV12-3/TRBV12-4	NA	TRBJ1-2	CASSPGQDYGYTF
19	TRBV5-4	NA	TRBJ1-2	CASSLGGGQGGPSQGGYTF
16	TRBV19	NA	TRBJ1-2	CASSIERQGARIGYTF
13	TRBV11-2	NA	TRBJ1-1	CASSLGQDTEAFF
14	TRBV10-3	NA	TRBJ2-1	CAISEYTSGSQQFF
16	TRBV5-1	NA	TRBJ2-1	CASSYVISQDSNEQFF
16	TRBV5-1	NA	TRBJ1-1	CASSLGDRGRNTEAFF
16	TRBV5-6	NA	TRBJ1-2	CASSLGGTVANYGYTF